A selection of T cell receptor beta chains follows, all from one sample in a study of neurological immune-mediated disorders. TCRdb redid the calling of the 5' RACE reads with MiXCR, one entry per CDR3 protein. The sample has about 55,000 distinct CDR3 sequences, less than 5% seen once. Source material: PBMCs. The receptors come from a man between 45 and 60 years old with multiple sclerosis. Both conserved end residues are part of each CDR3. D genes are given only for firm matches. The size entry is marked missing in some rows and otherwise reads once, few, many or a size class.

size,J,V,D,CDR3,DNA
many,TRBJ2-7,TRBV5-4,-,CASSEWRDYEQYF,TGTGCCAGCAGCGAGTGGAGGGACTACGAGCAGTACTTC
few,TRBJ2-1,TRBV5-1,-,CASSLYLMTYNEQFF,TGCGCCAGCAGCTTGTATTTAATGACCTACAATGAGCAGTTCTTC
many,TRBJ1-2,TRBV10-1,-,CASSAGRNSDGYTF,TGCGCCAGCAGTGCGGGCAGGAATTCGGATGGCTACACCTTC
many,TRBJ2-1,TRBV5-1,TRBD2,CASSLGRLAGAYNEQFF,TGCGCCAGCAGCTTGGGCAGGCTAGCGGGGGCCTACAATGAGCAGTTCTTC
many,TRBJ2-3,TRBV24-1,-,CATSDLQTSWGTDTQYF,TGTGCCACCAGTGATTTGCAGACAAGTTGGGGCACAGATACGCAGTATTTT
few,TRBJ1-6,TRBV28,-,CASSFGGENSPLNF,TGTGCCAGCAGTTTTGGGGGGGAGAATTCACCCCTCAACTTT
many,TRBJ2-5,TRBV3-1,-,CASSQSGSGWGETQYF,TGTGCCAGCAGCCAATCTGGGAGCGGGTGGGGAGAGACCCAGTACTTC
many,TRBJ2-7,TRBV29-1,-,CSVELRDYEQYF,TGCAGCGTTGAACTCCGGGACTACGAGCAGTACTTC
-,TRBJ1-4,TRBV20-1,-,CSASVGLTHEKLFF,TGCAGTGCTAGCGTCGGTCTTACACATGAAAAACTGTTTTTT
-,TRBJ2-5,TRBV18,-,CASSPRGHQETQYF,TGTGCCAGCTCACCAAGAGGGCATCAAGAGACCCAGTACTTC
many,TRBJ1-5,TRBV5-1,-,CASSADGSNQPQHF,TGCGCCAGCAGCGCGGACGGAAGCAATCAGCCCCAGCATTTT
few,TRBJ1-2,TRBV5-1,-,CASSLGKEYGYTF,TGCGCCAGCAGCTTGGGGAAGGAGTATGGCTACACCTTC
many,TRBJ2-1,TRBV7-9,TRBD2,CASSLAASGSNEQFF,TGTGCCAGCAGCTTGGCGGCTAGCGGGAGTAATGAGCAGTTCTTC
many,TRBJ1-5,TRBV7-9,-,CASSADSGRNQPQHF,TGTGCCAGCAGCGCAGATTCGGGTCGCAATCAGCCCCAGCATTTT
medium-sized,TRBJ2-3,TRBV5-1,-,CASSFDSGTDTQYF,TGCGCCAGCAGCTTCGACAGTGGCACAGATACGCAGTATTTT
few,TRBJ2-7,TRBV7-9,TRBD2,CASSQPGLAGAYEQYF,TGTGCCAGCAGCCAGCCGGGACTAGCGGGGGCCTACGAGCAGTACTTC
many,TRBJ2-7,TRBV5-1,TRBD2,CASSPPGLGTSEQYF,TGCGCCAGCAGTCCCCCGGGACTAGGTACCAGCGAGCAGTACTTC
many,TRBJ1-6,TRBV11-2,-,CASSPGNSPLHF,TGTGCCAGCAGCCCTGGGAATTCACCCCTCCACTTT
many,TRBJ2-7,TRBV6-5,TRBD2,CASSLLAGGSYEQYF,TGTGCCAGCAGTCTCCTAGCGGGAGGCTCCTACGAGCAGTACTTC
many,TRBJ1-5,TRBV20-1,-,CSASAWSGSNQPQHF,TGCAGTGCCTCAGCTTGGAGCGGTAGCAATCAGCCCCAGCATTTT
-,TRBJ1-5,TRBV14,TRBD1,CASSQLFGTGGSLLPQHF,TGTGCCAGCAGCCAACTGTTCGGGACAGGGGGTTCGCTGTTGCCCCAGCATTTT
many,TRBJ2-1,TRBV10-3,TRBD2,CAISEWLAGDNEQFF,TGTGCCATCAGTGAGTGGTTAGCGGGGGACAATGAGCAGTTCTTC
many,TRBJ2-7,TRBV20-1,-,CSAERDRSYEQYF,TGCAGTGCTGAAAGGGACCGCTCCTACGAGCAGTACTTC
many,TRBJ2-2,TRBV3-1,TRBD2,CASSLPTSGINTGELFF,TGTGCCAGCAGCCTCCCCACTAGCGGGATAAACACCGGGGAGCTGTTTTTT
many,TRBJ2-4,TRBV20-1,TRBD2,CSARDGAGSAKNIQYF,TGCAGTGCTAGAGATGGAGCGGGATCTGCCAAAAACATTCAGTACTTC
many,TRBJ2-7,TRBV5-1,TRBD2,CASRTAERGGLEQYF,TGCGCCAGCAGAACCGCCGAGCGGGGGGGCCTCGAGCAGTACTTC
few,TRBJ1-5,TRBV4-1,-,CASSQLWGVGQPQHF,TGCGCCAGCAGCCAACTATGGGGGGTTGGTCAGCCCCAGCATTTT
many,TRBJ2-3,TRBV28,-,CASSLGGMGTDTQYF,TGTGCCAGCAGTTTAGGCGGGATGGGCACAGATACGCAGTATTTT
-,TRBJ2-1,TRBV20-1,TRBD2,CSAPPGLAVFGGEQFF,TGCAGTGCTCCGCCGGGACTAGCGGTCTTCGGGGGTGAGCAGTTCTTC
few,TRBJ1-5,TRBV7-2,TRBD1,CASSFPGGNQPEHF,TGTGCCAGCAGCTTTCCAGGGGGCAATCAGCCCGAGCATTTT
many,TRBJ1-1,TRBV5-6,-,CASSLGRELEAFF,TGTGCCAGCAGCTTGGGCAGGGAGCTTGAAGCTTTCTTT
many,TRBJ1-3,TRBV3-1,-,CASSQNSGNTIYF,TGTGCCAGCAGCCAGAACTCTGGAAACACCATATATTTT
many,TRBJ2-7,TRBV12-3/TRBV12-4,-,CASSYGPPKEQYF,TGTGCCAGCAGTTACGGTCCGCCAAAAGAGCAGTACTTC
-,TRBJ2-7,TRBV12-3/TRBV12-4,TRBD1,CASSPGGVEYEQYF,TGTGCCAGCAGCCCAGGGGGCGTTGAATACGAGCAGTACTTC
many,TRBJ2-5,TRBV9,-,CASSTTGQETQYF,TGTGCCAGCAGCACGACGGGGCAAGAGACCCAGTACTTC
many,TRBJ2-7,TRBV6-2/TRBV6-3,-,CASRDPGLSYEQYF,TGTGCCAGCAGAGATCCGGGACTTTCCTACGAGCAGTACTTC
many,TRBJ1-1,TRBV5-1,TRBD1,CASSRDREDTEAFF,TGCGCCAGCAGCAGGGACAGGGAGGACACTGAAGCTTTCTTT
many,TRBJ1-6,TRBV5-1,-,CASSLGQARNNSPLHF,TGCGCCAGCAGCTTGGGACAGGCGAGAAATAATTCACCCCTCCACTTT
many,TRBJ1-1,TRBV28,-,CASSGGTEAFF,TGTGCCAGCAGCGGGGGCACTGAAGCTTTCTTT
many,TRBJ2-1,TRBV20-1,TRBD2,CSASSTSGRFNNEQFF,TGCAGTGCTAGTAGTACTAGCGGGAGGTTCAACAATGAGCAGTTCTTC
-,TRBJ2-1,TRBV20-1,TRBD1,CSAARRTGGTDEQFF,TGCAGTGCAGCGAGGAGGACAGGGGGTACGGATGAGCAGTTCTTC
many,TRBJ1-6,TRBV9,-,CASSPYWTNNSPLHF,TGTGCCAGCAGCCCCTATTGGACCAATAATTCACCCCTCCACTTT
many,TRBJ1-1,TRBV7-6,TRBD1,CASSEHRGPNTEAFF,TGTGCCAGCAGCGAGCACAGGGGGCCGAACACTGAAGCTTTCTTT
many,TRBJ2-5,TRBV10-2,-,CASSEPGAARETQYF,TGCGCCAGCAGTGAGCCGGGGGCTGCCCGAGAGACCCAGTACTTC
-,TRBJ2-3,TRBV3-1,-,CASSQAWQGTDTQYF,TGTGCCAGCAGCCAAGCGTGGCAGGGAACAGATACGCAGTATTTT
many,TRBJ2-2,TRBV12-3/TRBV12-4,TRBD1,CASSLHAPGQGGTGELFF,TGTGCCAGCAGTTTACACGCTCCGGGACAGGGTGGAACCGGGGAGCTGTTTTTT
medium-sized,TRBJ2-2,TRBV12-3/TRBV12-4,-,CASSENTGELFF,TGTGCCAGCAGCGAGAACACCGGGGAGCTGTTTTTT
few,TRBJ2-7,TRBV20-1,TRBD2,CSARVLAGAGEQYF,TGCAGTGCTAGAGTTCTAGCGGGAGCTGGAGAGCAGTACTTC
many,TRBJ1-1,TRBV20-1,-,CSAKDAGGTEAFF,TGCAGTGCTAAAGACGCGGGGGGGACTGAAGCTTTCTTT
many,TRBJ1-2,TRBV4-1,-,CASSQEPRDGLTYGYTF,TGCGCCAGCAGCCAAGAACCCAGGGACGGGTTAACCTATGGCTACACCTTC
medium-sized,TRBJ1-6,TRBV4-2,-,CASSQGPTLAVAELHF,TGTGCCAGCAGCCAAGGACCGACCCTAGCTGTTGCAGAACTCCACTTT
many,TRBJ2-1,TRBV29-1,-,CSVGFINEQFF,TGCAGCGTTGGGTTTATTAATGAGCAGTTCTTC
-,TRBJ1-5,TRBV5-1,TRBD1,CASSPGTEVQPQHF,TGCGCCAGCAGCCCCGGGACAGAAGTTCAGCCCCAGCATTTT
few,TRBJ2-3,TRBV12-3/TRBV12-4,-,CASSLAGWGDTQYF,TGTGCCAGCAGTTTAGCGGGGTGGGGGGATACGCAGTATTTT